These T cell receptor beta chains were read from a single sample in a study of glioma-infiltrating T cells after dendritic cell vaccination. The table came from immunoSEQ multiplex PCR; TCRdb's copy has only in-frame clones and leaves some out. The sample has about 95,000 clones; over 75% are singletons. Sequencing was performed on blood, taken before dendritic cell vaccination. Every receptor here comes from a human donor with glioblastoma. Both conserved end residues are part of each CDR3. A D gene is named only where the DNA matches it firmly.

D gene,V gene,CDR3 length,J gene,CDR3 protein
TRBD1,TRBV6-5,15,TRBJ2-1,CASSPTVTGMARRFF
-,TRBV5-1,14,TRBJ1-1,CASSPQAGNYEAFF
-,TRBV4-1,16,TRBJ2-5,CASSPPGGQTQETQYF
TRBD1,TRBV7-8,12,TRBJ2-2,CASSRQGQELFF
-,TRBV10-3,14,TRBJ1-6,CAIMGQGNNSPLHF
-,TRBV18,16,TRBJ2-7,CASSPLSATTGYEQYF
-,TRBV25-1,14,TRBJ2-1,CASSDRDTYNEQFF
-,TRBV6-5,15,TRBJ2-5,CASSYSRETQETQYF
TRBD2,TRBV28,15,TRBJ2-7,CASSLAGGFSYEQYF
TRBD2,TRBV5-1,15,TRBJ2-7,CASKLLAGSSYEQYF
TRBD2,TRBV27,18,TRBJ2-5,CASSLGMTSGGAAETQYF
-,TRBV9,13,TRBJ1-1,CASSQGGGTEAFF
-,TRBV6-4,13,TRBJ1-1,CASLLKANTEAFF
-,TRBV6-6,14,TRBJ2-5,CASSPQGNQETQYF
TRBD1,TRBV6-1,15,TRBJ1-4,CASSETGKANEKLFF
TRBD2,TRBV29-1,14,TRBJ2-1,CSVGPSGSYNEQFF
TRBD2,TRBV5-1,13,TRBJ2-3,CASSQAGTDTQYF
-,TRBV6-5,14,TRBJ2-5,CATSRTGSEETQYF
-,TRBV7-9,15,TRBJ1-3,CASSSRGRVGNTIYF
-,TRBV15,15,TRBJ2-1,CATSGGGTAENEQFF
-,TRBV7-9,16,TRBJ1-3,CASSSGGAFSGNTIYF
-,TRBV15,17,TRBJ2-3,CATSTSRERAITDTQYF
-,TRBV7-6,15,TRBJ2-7,CASSLADSPTYEQYF
TRBD1,TRBV2,15,TRBJ1-4,CASGQGGKPNEKLFF
-,TRBV11-2,15,TRBJ1-1,CASSLGQGGNTEAFF
TRBD2,TRBV19,13,TRBJ2-1,CASSVGGAREQFF
-,TRBV6-1,17,TRBJ2-7,CASSEYRSRAPMGEQYF
TRBD1,TRBV18,15,TRBJ2-7,CASSPGGQESYEQYF